This T cell receptor beta chain originates from a study of cytomegalovirus exposure and HLA in healthy donors. The study ran its PCR with 60 Vbeta and 13 Jbeta primers. In the authors' methods: An analysis that came later counted some 81 million unique TCR beta chains, 10 million to 12 million shared. The table came from immunoSEQ multiplex PCR; TCRdb's copy has only in-frame clones and leaves some out. V, J and clone size reflect that table, while D and trimming were determined from the DNA. The repertoire holds 120,000 to 150,000 clones, with around 79% as singletons. The sequence derives from a woman aged 40 to 55 in good health and CMV-seropositive. The sequencing input was PBMCs.

CDR3 sequence: CASRDRVLNTIYF. The CDR3 nucleotides are TGTGCCAGCAGGGACAGGGTCTTAAACACCATATATTTT. The chain uses TRBV6-5 and TRBJ1-3, with 8 bases that match TRBD1. Germline trimming cut 6 bases from V and 6 bases from J; bases unmatched to any gene: 4. Germline assignment: CDR1 MNHEY and CDR2 SVGAGI. This CDR3 contains 13 residues.